A selection of T cell receptor beta chains follows, all from one sample in a study of blood T cell repertoires in COVID-19. Method: immunoSEQ multiplex PCR; TCRdb's copy keeps in-frame clones and lacks some. This table has about 240,000 clones, approximately 84% appearing once. Sequences were obtained from PBMCs or T cells enriched from blood (not recorded which). The receptors were gathered from a woman aged 40 to 50 with acute COVID-19. Both conserved end residues are part of each CDR3. The order of the fields is clone size, J gene, D gene, V gene, CDR3 length, CDR3 DNA, CDR3 protein. The D gene is left open where the match is weak. Only some rows state a clone size, as once, few, many or a class for expanded clones.

clone size: NA; J gene: TRBJ2-7; D gene: TRBD2; V gene: TRBV5-1; CDR3 length: 15; CDR3 DNA: TGCGCCAGCAGCTTAGGGACGGGAGGGTTCGACGAGCAGTACTTC; CDR3 protein: CASSLGTGGFDEQYF
clone size: NA; J gene: TRBJ2-2; D gene: NA; V gene: TRBV5-1; CDR3 length: 15; CDR3 DNA: TGCGCCAGCAGCTTGAGCGGAGGGAACACCGGGGAGCTGTTTTTT; CDR3 protein: CASSLSGGNTGELFF
clone size: NA; J gene: TRBJ2-7; D gene: TRBD2; V gene: TRBV24-1; CDR3 length: 15; CDR3 DNA: TGTGCCACCAGTGATCGGACTAGCGGGTCCTACGAGCAGTACTTC; CDR3 protein: CATSDRTSGSYEQYF
clone size: once; J gene: TRBJ2-7; D gene: NA; V gene: TRBV5-1; CDR3 length: 15; CDR3 DNA: TGCGCCAGCAGCTTGGTTCCGGACAGTACCTACGAGCAGTACTTC; CDR3 protein: CASSLVPDSTYEQYF
clone size: NA; J gene: TRBJ1-2; D gene: NA; V gene: TRBV5-4; CDR3 length: 17; CDR3 DNA: TGTGCCAGCAGCACACGGGTACAGGGTACCTCTAACTATGGCTACACCTTC; CDR3 protein: CASSTRVQGTSNYGYTF
clone size: NA; J gene: TRBJ2-5; D gene: TRBD1; V gene: TRBV5-8; CDR3 length: 17; CDR3 DNA: TGTGCCAGCAGCTTGGGGACAGGCGACTCCACCCAAGAGACCCAGTACTTC; CDR3 protein: CASSLGTGDSTQETQYF
clone size: NA; J gene: TRBJ2-7; D gene: NA; V gene: TRBV27; CDR3 length: 12; CDR3 DNA: TGTGCCAGCAGTCCAGGAGGCTACGAGCAGTACTTC; CDR3 protein: CASSPGGYEQYF
clone size: NA; J gene: TRBJ2-3; D gene: NA; V gene: TRBV7-9; CDR3 length: 12; CDR3 DNA: TGTGCCAGCAGTGACAGGAAGGGTACGCAGTATTTT; CDR3 protein: CASSDRKGTQYF
clone size: NA; J gene: TRBJ1-1; D gene: TRBD1; V gene: TRBV19; CDR3 length: 13; CDR3 DNA: TGTGCCAGTACGGGGGACAGGCGGACTGAAGCTTTCTTT; CDR3 protein: CASTGDRRTEAFF
clone size: NA; J gene: TRBJ2-1; D gene: NA; V gene: TRBV21-1; CDR3 length: 16; CDR3 DNA: TGTGCCAGCAGGAAACGACAGGCGAGCTCCTACAATGAGCAGTTCTTC; CDR3 protein: CASRKRQASSYNEQFF
clone size: NA; J gene: TRBJ2-1; D gene: NA; V gene: TRBV7-2; CDR3 length: 12; CDR3 DNA: TGTGCCAGCAGCTTACTCCCCGGGGAGCAGTTCTTC; CDR3 protein: CASSLLPGEQFF
clone size: NA; J gene: TRBJ2-1; D gene: TRBD2; V gene: TRBV19; CDR3 length: 17; CDR3 DNA: TGTGCCAGTAGTATATCCTGGACTAGCGGGGTATACAATGAGCAGTTCTTC; CDR3 protein: CASSISWTSGVYNEQFF
clone size: NA; J gene: TRBJ1-2; D gene: TRBD1; V gene: TRBV2; CDR3 length: 14; CDR3 DNA: TGTGCCAGCAGTCCTCGACAGGGACACTATGGCTACACCTTC; CDR3 protein: CASSPRQGHYGYTF
clone size: NA; J gene: TRBJ1-2; D gene: NA; V gene: TRBV30; CDR3 length: 14; CDR3 DNA: TGTGCCTGGAGTGTACAGTCAACAGGAAGAGGCTACACCTTC; CDR3 protein: CAWSVQSTGRGYTF
clone size: NA; J gene: TRBJ1-4; D gene: TRBD1; V gene: TRBV11-2; CDR3 length: 14; CDR3 DNA: TGTGCCAGCAGCAGGGACAGGGGTGGCGAAAAACTGTTTTTT; CDR3 protein: CASSRDRGGEKLFF
clone size: NA; J gene: TRBJ1-4; D gene: TRBD1; V gene: TRBV5-6; CDR3 length: 17; CDR3 DNA: TGTGCCAGCGGGGTGAGACAGGGGATGTTATATAATGAAAAACTGTTTTTT; CDR3 protein: CASGVRQGMLYNEKLFF
clone size: NA; J gene: TRBJ1-4; D gene: TRBD1; V gene: TRBV7-8; CDR3 length: 15; CDR3 DNA: TGTGCCAGCAGCCCACTCCGGGACAGCAATGAAAAACTGTTTTTT; CDR3 protein: CASSPLRDSNEKLFF
clone size: NA; J gene: TRBJ2-2; D gene: TRBD2; V gene: TRBV2; CDR3 length: 14; CDR3 DNA: TGTGCCAAAACTAGCGGGGCGAACACCGGGGAGCTGTTTTTT; CDR3 protein: CAKTSGANTGELFF
clone size: NA; J gene: TRBJ2-2; D gene: TRBD2; V gene: TRBV5-1; CDR3 length: 16; CDR3 DNA: TGCGCCAGCAGCCCTAGCGGAAAAAGGGGAACCGGGGAGCTGTTTTTT; CDR3 protein: CASSPSGKRGTGELFF